Below are 4 T cell receptor beta chains sequenced from a single sample in a study of T cell responses to AZD1222 COVID-19 vaccine. Measured with immunoSEQ multiplex PCR; TCRdb has only the in-frame clones, and not every one. The table lists approximately 140,000 clones, roughly 94% of them singletons. Sequencing was performed on peripheral blood, taken on day 0 of AZD1222 vaccination. Receptors were obtained from an adult in good health.

The chain carries TRBV6-2 or TRBV6-3 and TRBJ2-3, with D perhaps matching TRBD2 (5 bases). Trimming pared 3 bases from V and 2 bases from J, leaving 9 bases between. Germline V gene lookup returns CDR1 MNHEY and CDR2 SVGEGT. This CDR3 spans 14 amino acids. Here the CDR3 reads CASSYSGYTDTQYF. The CDR3 region has the DNA TGTGCCAGCAGTTATTCGGGGTACACAGATACGCAGTATTTT.

The J gene is TRBJ1-5, the V gene TRBV5-1; TRBD1 matches 9 bases. V lost 4 bases, J lost 6 bases, and 2 bases stayed unmatched. Germline V CDR1 and CDR2: SGHRS, YFSETQ. CDR3 size: 13 residues. The CDR3 sequence is CASSPGQGQPQHF. CDR3 coding DNA: TGCGCCAGCAGCCCGGGACAGGGTCAGCCCCAGCATTTT.

The chain has TRBV28 and TRBJ2-1; 7 bases agree with TRBD1. The V segment lost 5 bases and the J segment 10 bases; nucleotides outside the gene matches: 8. The germline CDR1 and CDR2 sequences are MDHEN and SYDVKM. This CDR3 contains 13 residues. The CDR3 spells CASSPYRGPEQFF. The CDR3 DNA reads TGTGCCAGCAGTCCCTACAGGGGCCCCGAGCAGTTCTTC.

The sample holds one count of this clone. This chain links TRBV7-9 with TRBJ1-2, with no clear D. The germline gives CDR1 SEHNR, CDR2 FQNEAQ (reference sequence). V was clipped by 1 base and J by 5 bases, with 8 bases between them. The CDR3 runs 13 residues. The chain's CDR3 is CASSLGRTYGYTF. CDR3 DNA: TGTGCCAGCAGCTTAGGCAGGACGTATGGCTACACCTTC.